The rows below give T cell receptor beta chains drawn from one sample of a study of blood T cell repertoires in COVID-19. Only in-frame clones appear in the TCRdb table, and some are missing; sequencing was by immunoSEQ multiplex PCR. This sample has 270,000 or so clones, with less than 90% found just once. Sequences were obtained from peripheral blood. Receptors were obtained from a human donor in a cohort sampled during active COVID-19. Both conserved end residues are part of each CDR3. D genes are given only for firm matches. Some rows mark clone size as missing; the rest say once, few, many or name a class of expanded clone.

size: once; V: TRBV9; J: TRBJ2-2; D: TRBD1; DNA: TGTGCCAGCAGCGCTGGACAGGGGGCGAACACCGGGGAGCTGTTTTTT; CDR3: CASSAGQGANTGELFF
size: -; V: TRBV6-5; J: TRBJ2-5; D: -; DNA: TGTGCCAGCACCGCACTCTTCGGGGATGGGTCCCAGTACTTC; CDR3: CASTALFGDGSQYF
size: -; V: TRBV7-2; J: TRBJ2-3; D: TRBD2; DNA: TGTGCCAGCAGCTTTTATCGGTCACTAGCGGGGAGCACAGATACGCAGTATTTT; CDR3: CASSFYRSLAGSTDTQYF
size: -; V: TRBV27; J: TRBJ2-1; D: TRBD2; DNA: TGTGCCAGCAGTCAAGCTCGACTAGCAGATTACAATGAGCAGTTCTTC; CDR3: CASSQARLADYNEQFF
size: -; V: TRBV11-3; J: TRBJ2-7; D: -; DNA: TGTGCCAGCAGCTTAGTTCGGCGAATGCAGGGCAGGGGCTACGAGCAGTACTTC; CDR3: CASSLVRRMQGRGYEQYF
size: -; V: TRBV6-6; J: TRBJ2-3; D: TRBD2; DNA: TGTGCCAGCAGTTCCCGAGCGGGAGGGAGCACAGATACGCAGTATTTT; CDR3: CASSSRAGGSTDTQYF
size: -; V: TRBV6-5; J: TRBJ1-2; D: -; DNA: TGTGCCAGCAGTTACTCGACATGGGGCGCTGGCTACACCTTC; CDR3: CASSYSTWGAGYTF
size: once; V: TRBV15; J: TRBJ1-2; D: -; DNA: TGTGCCACACCTGCTCCGGGGGACTATGGCTACACCTTC; CDR3: CATPAPGDYGYTF
size: -; V: TRBV18; J: TRBJ2-3; D: TRBD2; DNA: TGTGCCAGCTCACCACGAGCGGGAGGGCCCGCAGATACGCAGTATTTT; CDR3: CASSPRAGGPADTQYF
size: -; V: TRBV6-1; J: TRBJ2-1; D: -; DNA: TGTGCCAGCAGTGAAGTGGCAGGGCCCAGGGGTGAGCAGTTCTTC; CDR3: CASSEVAGPRGEQFF
size: once; V: TRBV24-1; J: TRBJ2-1; D: -; DNA: TGTGCCACCAGTGACCCGGTACTAGCAGCCTACAATGAGCAGTTCTTC; CDR3: CATSDPVLAAYNEQFF
size: -; V: TRBV24-1; J: TRBJ2-1; D: TRBD2; DNA: TGTGCCACCAGTGGGAGACTAGCGGGAAACAATGAGCAGTTCTTC; CDR3: CATSGRLAGNNEQFF